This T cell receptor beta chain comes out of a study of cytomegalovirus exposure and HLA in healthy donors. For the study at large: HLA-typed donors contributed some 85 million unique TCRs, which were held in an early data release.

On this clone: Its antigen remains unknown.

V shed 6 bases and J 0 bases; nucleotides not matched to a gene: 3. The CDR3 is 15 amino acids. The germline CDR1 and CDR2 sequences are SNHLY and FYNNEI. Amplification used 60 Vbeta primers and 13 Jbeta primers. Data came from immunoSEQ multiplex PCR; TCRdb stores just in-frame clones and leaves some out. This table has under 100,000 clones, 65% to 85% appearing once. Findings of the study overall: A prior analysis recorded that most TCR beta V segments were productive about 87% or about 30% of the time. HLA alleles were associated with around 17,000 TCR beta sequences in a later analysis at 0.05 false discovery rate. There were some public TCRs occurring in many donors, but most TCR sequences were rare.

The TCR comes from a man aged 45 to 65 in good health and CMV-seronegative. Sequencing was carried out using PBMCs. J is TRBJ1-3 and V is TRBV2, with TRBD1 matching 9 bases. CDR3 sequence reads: CASRGTGRSGNTIYF. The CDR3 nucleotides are TGTGCCAGCAGGGGGACAGGGCGCTCTGGAAACACCATATATTTT.